These 25 T cell receptor beta chains originate from one sample sequenced in a study of PD-L1 blockade in urothelial cancer. Assay used: immunoSEQ multiplex PCR; TCRdb lists only in-frame clones, some missing. The table includes around 80,000 clones, roughly nine tenths detected once. Sample: PBMCs, taken around atezolizumab (anti-PD-L1) treatment. These receptors originate from a woman aged 70-85 years with urothelial cancer.

The rearrangement uses TRBV11-3 and TRBJ2-1; D call uncertain. Germline CDR1 is SGHNT and CDR2 is YENEEA. Trimming removed 5 bases at V and 15 bases at J, with 20 bases between. This CDR3 comprises 13 residues. The CDR3 nucleotides are TGTGCCAGCAGCGCTTCGCCAGTGACAAAGGTGTTCTTC. It codes for CASSASPVTKVFF.

J is TRBJ2-3 and V is TRBV5-1, with D maybe TRBD1 (5 bases). V gave up 4 bases and J gave up 4 bases, with 16 bases separating them. Germline V gene sequence: CDR1 SGHRS, CDR2 YFSETQ. The CDR3 consists of 15 residues. The CDR3 DNA reads as TGCGCCAGCAGCGTCGGGCAGGGTTGGTCAGATACGCAGTATTTT. It codes for CASSVGQGWSDTQYF.

This clone was observed a few times. The chain carries TRBV10-3 and TRBJ1-1; D gene unclear. V gave up 10 bases and J gave up 3 bases, with 18 bases separating them. CDR3 length equals 14 residues. Germline V gene data show CDR1 as ENHRY and CDR2 as SYGVKD. The CDR3 loop reads CATGKTTAYTEAFF. For the CDR3, the DNA is TGTGCCACCGGGAAAACTACAGCCTACACTGAAGCTTTCTTT.

This chain links TRBV7-8 with TRBJ2-5, with D possibly being TRBD2 (5 bases). Trimming took off 2 bases at V and 5 bases at J, with 18 bases between the two ends. The CDR3 totals 16 residues. The germline V gene encodes CDR1 SGHVS and CDR2 FQNEAQ. This CDR3 reads CASSLLYRGIRETQYF. The CDR3 nucleotides are TGTGCCAGCAGCTTATTGTATCGGGGAATAAGGGAGACCCAGTACTTC.

The CDR3 is CIYRGQNTQYF. CDR3 in DNA: TGCATTTACAGGGGGCAAAATACGCAGTATTTT. The chain employs TRBV29-1 and TRBJ2-3; 9 bases are a match to TRBD1. The germline gives CDR1 SQVTM, CDR2 ANQGSEA. This CDR3 region has 11 residues.

The genes are TRBV5-1 and TRBJ1-4; weak D call: TRBD1 (6 bases). This CDR3 comprises 16 residues. Looked up from germline, CDR1 is SGHRS and CDR2 is YFSETQ. Trimming shortened V by 2 bases and J by 4 bases, and 15 bases separated the two germline ends. In DNA form, the CDR3 reads TGCGCCAGCAGCTTTGGGGGGGCAGGGTTTAATGAAAAACTGTTTTTT. Protein: CASSFGGAGFNEKLFF.

V gene TRBV6-5 combines with J gene TRBJ1-2, with 7 positions matching TRBD1. The V and J ends lost 8 bases and 3 bases, in that order; junction bases with no gene match: 12. This CDR3 region has 15 residues. Germline values: CDR1 MNHEY, CDR2 SVGAGI. CDR3 sequence reads: CASRDSFLSDYGYTF. CDR3 in DNA: TGTGCCAGCCGGGACAGTTTTCTTTCGGACTATGGCTACACCTTC.

This CDR3 reads CASSLSRTGPYEQYF. CDR3 sequence (DNA): TGTGCCAGCAGCTTGTCCCGGACAGGCCCCTACGAGCAGTACTTC. The genes are TRBV11-2 and TRBJ2-7; 7 nucleotides agree with TRBD1. CDR3 size: 15 residues. Germline CDR1 is SGHAT and CDR2 is FQNNGV. V lost 3 bases, J lost 2 bases, and 7 bases stayed unmatched. The whole variable domain, filled in from reference TRBV11-2 and TRBJ2-7, reads EAGVAQSPRYKIIEKRQSVAFWCNPISGHATLYWYQQILGQGPKLLIQFQNNGVVDDSQLPKDRFSAERLKGVDSTLKIQPAKLEDSAVYLCASSLSRTGPYEQYFGPGTRLTVT.

The V and J genes are TRBV18 and TRBJ2-3, with 11 bases matching TRBD1. The trim removed 2 bases at V and 6 bases at J, leaving 10 bases unmatched. This CDR3 has 17 residues. The germline CDR1 and CDR2 sequences are KGHSH and LQKENI. This CDR3 is CASSPKPPGQGGDTQYF. CDR3 bases: TGTGCCAGCTCACCAAAGCCGCCGGGACAGGGGGGGGATACGCAGTATTTT.

The J gene is TRBJ2-7, the V gene TRBV5-5, with D possibly being TRBD1 (6 bases). The CDR3 loop spans 15 amino acids. The ends were cut back, 4 bases at V and 7 bases at J, with 21 bases in the middle. The germline V gene has CDR1 SGHKS and CDR2 YYEKEE (reference sequence). CDR3 DNA sequence: TGTGCCAGCAGCCCGACGGCAGGGGATTCGTGGGAGCAGTACTTC. Residues: CASSPTAGDSWEQYF.

The chain carries TRBV2 and TRBJ1-4; 7 nucleotides agree with TRBD1. The CDR3 has 14 residues. From germline, CDR1 is SNHLY and CDR2 FYNNEI. J was trimmed by 5 bases and V by 3 bases; bases with no gene match: 3. The CDR3 is CASSDLTGNEKLFF. The CDR3 bases are TGTGCCAGCAGTGATTTGACAGGGAATGAAAAACTGTTTTTT.

The table lists this clone with a count of one. The same CDR3 is also encoded by other DNA sequences in this sample. The chain has TRBV18 and TRBJ2-7, with 11 bases identical to TRBD2. V lost 1 base, J lost 4 bases, and 3 bases stayed unmatched. The CDR3 sequence is 15 residues long. Germline V gene sequence: CDR1 KGHSH, CDR2 LQKENI. The chain's CDR3 is CASSPRTSGSYEQYF. As DNA, the CDR3 is TGTGCCAGCTCACCACGTACTAGCGGGAGTTACGAGCAGTACTTC. The whole variable domain, remainder taken from reference TRBV18 and TRBJ2-7, is NAGVMQNPRHLVRRRGQEARLRCSPMKGHSHVYWYRQLPEEGLKFMVYLQKENIIDESGMPKERFSAEFPKEGPSILRIQQVVRGDSAAYFCASSPRTSGSYEQYFGPGTRLTVT.

This chain joins TRBV30 and TRBJ1-2; D unclear. This CDR3 region has 13 residues. V lost 3 bases and J 5 bases, leaving 13 bases between the germline ends. Germline values: CDR1 GTSNPN, CDR2 SVGIG (reference sequence). This CDR3 is CAWRVREPYGYTF. The CDR3 nucleotides read TGTGCCTGGAGGGTACGGGAACCTTATGGCTACACCTTC.

The chain recombines TRBV5-1 with TRBJ1-1, with D unclear. The CDR3 totals 15 residues. Germline lookup yields CDR1 SGHRS and CDR2 YFSETQ. The V and J ends lost 2 bases and 0 bases respectively, with 11 bases between them. The DNA for the CDR3 is TGCGCCAGCAGCTTTTCTCACGGTATGAACACTGAAGCTTTCTTT. This codes for CASSFSHGMNTEAFF.

Only one count was recorded for this clone. The chain uses TRBV10-3 and TRBJ1-5; D call uncertain. The CDR3 is 12 amino acids. V lost 11 bases to trimming and J lost 0 bases, with 8 bases between them. Germline CDR1 reads ENHRY; CDR2 reads SYGVKD. The CDR3 here is CAVQSSNQPQHF. The CDR3 DNA is TGTGCCGTACAGTCTAGCAATCAGCCCCAGCATTTT.

The rearrangement links TRBV4-3 to TRBJ1-4, with D possibly matching TRBD1 (6 bases). CDR3 length: 14 residues. Per germline, CDR1 LGHNA and CDR2 YSLEER. Trimming stripped 0 bases from V and 8 bases from J, with 10 bases between. The chain's CDR3 is CASSQELQGEKLFF. DNA for the CDR3: TGCGCCAGCAGCCAAGAATTACAGGGAGAAAAACTGTTTTTT.

The gene calls are TRBV29-1 and TRBJ1-1, with 7 bases aligning to TRBD1. With V trimmed by 3 bases and J by 3 bases, 7 bases remained unmatched. The CDR3 has 14 residues. Germline-derived CDR1 and CDR2 are SQVTM and ANQGSEA. CDR3: CSVELDRADTEAFF. CDR3 DNA: TGCAGCGTTGAGTTAGACAGGGCGGACACTGAAGCTTTCTTT.

This clone was counted a single time. The chain links TRBV29-1 to TRBJ1-2; 10 nucleotides match TRBD1. Germline V gives CDR1 SQVTM, CDR2 ANQGSEA. This CDR3 is built from 11 residues. J was trimmed by 8 bases and V by 5 bases; bases with no gene match: 2. DNA of the CDR3: TGCAGCGTTAGGACAGGGGGGGGCTACACCTTC. Encoded protein: CSVRTGGGYTF.

This clone has just a few counts. The chain carries TRBV13 and TRBJ1-1; TRBD1 agrees at 9 bases. The CDR3 runs 14 residues. V was pared by 5 bases and J by 8 bases, with 9 bases of the junction left unmatched. Germline CDR1 and CDR2: PRHDT and FYEKMQ (reference sequence). The CDR3 nucleotides read TGTGCCAGCAGCACAAATACAGGGGGCGTAGAAGCTTTCTTT. It is translated as CASSTNTGGVEAFF.

The J gene is TRBJ2-7, the V gene TRBV6-1; D remains unclear. Trimming took 0 bases from V and 6 from J, leaving 36 bases between them. The germline V gene has CDR1 MNHNS and CDR2 SASEGT. The CDR3 is 22 residues long. The CDR3 nucleotides read TGTGCCAGCAGTGAAGCGCTTCAGAGAGGTTCCGTATTGGCGGAACGAAAATTCGAGCAGTACTTC. It translates to CASSEALQRGSVLAERKFEQYF.

The chain is built from TRBV5-4 and TRBJ2-5; 10 positions agree with TRBD2. The trim removed 3 bases at V and 5 bases at J, leaving 7 bases unmatched. Germline CDR1 is SGHNT and CDR2 is YYREEE (reference sequence). The CDR3 consists of 15 residues. The CDR3 nucleotides read TGTGCCAGCAGCTCAAGCGGGGGGGCAAAGGAGACCCAGTACTTC. Its protein is CASSSSGGAKETQYF.

This clone has a single count. The rearrangement links TRBV5-1 to TRBJ2-2; the match to TRBD2 covers 8 bases. V dropped 5 bases and J dropped 4; count of bases not matched to a gene: 10. CDR1 SGHRS and CDR2 YFSETQ come from the germline V gene. This CDR3 region has 16 residues. The CDR3 nucleotides are TGCGCCAGCAGTTCCGGGGGGGCGGAGAGCACCGGGGAGCTGTTTTTT. Translating gives CASSSGGAESTGELFF.

This chain links TRBV5-1 with TRBJ2-1, with 8 bases aligning to TRBD2. V shed 2 bases and J 6 bases; nucleotides not matched to a gene: 4. The CDR3 loop spans 14 amino acids. Germline assignment: CDR1 SGHRS and CDR2 YFSETQ. DNA for the CDR3: TGCGCCAGCAGCTTAGGACTAGCCCTCAATGAGCAGTTCTTC. The encoded protein is CASSLGLALNEQFF.

The chain couples TRBV2 to TRBJ2-7; no reliable D call. Germline V CDR1 and CDR2: SNHLY, FYNNEI. The V end was cut by 6 bases, the J end by 3 bases, with 18 bases between. This CDR3 region has 15 residues. CDR3 sequence: CASSPNFSRHYEQYF. In nucleotides, the CDR3 is TGTGCCAGCAGCCCCAACTTTTCGCGCCACTACGAGCAGTACTTC.

J is TRBJ2-2 and V is TRBV19; 9 bases match TRBD2. This CDR3 is built from 19 residues. The germline V gene has CDR1 LNHDA and CDR2 SQIVND (reference sequence). Trimming cost V 1 base and J 2 bases; bases outside gene matches: 11. The CDR3: CASSIVARTSETNTGELFF. The CDR3 bases are TGTGCCAGTAGTATAGTGGCGAGGACTAGCGAAACCAACACCGGGGAGCTGTTTTTT.